This is a list of T cell receptor beta chains from one sample in a study of siplizumab effects on memory and regulatory T cells. The data were produced by immunoSEQ multiplex PCR, yet TCRdb's version contains in-frame clones alone and is incomplete. The sample carries tens of thousands of clones, approximately 95% recorded once. The specimen was non-Treg CD4+ T cells sorted from blood. These receptors originate from a human donor in good health. CDR3s leave out the opening cysteine and the closing phenylalanine or tryptophan.

V: TRBV10-3; length: 11; CDR3: AISVGVPYEQY
V: TRBV15; length: 10; CDR3: ATSRDSYEQY
V: TRBV5-1; length: 12; CDR3: ASSRDRVAGELF
V: TRBV10-1; length: 11; CDR3: ASSTGDQETQY
V: TRBV29-1; length: 10; CDR3: SVGDRRGGYT
V: TRBV6-5; length: 14; CDR3: ASSSLGQGDSTEQF
V: TRBV30; length: 9; CDR3: AWAGGETQY
V: TRBV29-1; length: 13; CDR3: SVMDRDREGYEQY
V: TRBV11-2; length: 10; CDR3: ASSFGVETQY
V: TRBV2; length: 13; CDR3: ASSAALGNTGELF
V: TRBV20-1; length: 9; CDR3: SARTPELYT
V: TRBV5-1; length: 15; CDR3: ASGEGFWGAKNTEAF
V: TRBV6-1; length: 13; CDR3: ASSEGTGGWYGYT
V: TRBV30; length: 12; CDR3: AWSVTGVGNTIY
V: TRBV7-2; length: 10; CDR3: ASSATHEKLF
V: TRBV19; length: 15; CDR3: ASTPAGRVVSNQPQH
V: TRBV29-1; length: 9; CDR3: SGGVAEAQY
V: TRBV7-3; length: 15; CDR3: ASSADRRAHCYYGYT
V: TRBV27; length: 14; CDR3: ASSFKGGGRGYEQY
V: TRBV27; length: 11; CDR3: ASSFTGRTEAF
V: TRBV7-8; length: 16; CDR3: ASSPQIAGSSSYNEQF
V: TRBV29-1; length: 11; CDR3: SVEAQGGTEAF
V: TRBV5-1; length: 11; CDR3: ASSLALSLEQF